Given below is one T cell receptor beta chain in context. As yet, its antigen is unknown. The CDR3 runs to 15 residues. In germline, CDR1 is MNHGY, CDR2 SVAAGI. V was cut by 1 base and J by 4 bases, with 13 bases left in between. A multiplex PCR was run with 60 Vbeta primers and 13 Jbeta primers. Method: immunoSEQ multiplex PCR; TCRdb's copy keeps in-frame clones and lacks some. In the table there are approximately 170,000 clones, approximately 88% of which are singletons. This sample was included in a study of cytomegalovirus exposure and HLA in healthy donors. Notes on the study in general: Upon later analysis, HLA-associated TCR beta chains proved more clonally expanded than other, equally common chains. The study recorded around 160 TCR beta chains that were cytomegalovirus-associated.

Sequenced material: PBMCs. The sequence was collected from a boy younger than 10 in good health and CMV-seronegative. This rearrangement joins TRBV6-9 to TRBJ1-2; D not resolved. CDR3: CASSYWLGRVYGYTF. The CDR3 DNA reads TGTGCCAGCAGTTATTGGCTGGGGAGGGTCTATGGCTACACCTTC.